The next 20 T cell receptor beta chains were all read from a single sample in a study of T cell responses to AZD1222 COVID-19 vaccine. Sequencing was performed with immunoSEQ multiplex PCR; in TCRdb, only in-frame clones are kept and a portion is missing. The table includes over 100,000 clones, around 81% detected once. The sequences come from peripheral blood, collected on day 0 of AZD1222 vaccination. These receptors originate from an adult in good health.

The chain joins TRBV7-2 to TRBJ2-3; the D gene is possibly TRBD2 (5 bases). Between the trimmed V and J ends, which lost 5 bases and 6 bases, there was a span of 15 bases. This CDR3 region has 14 residues. In germline, CDR1 is SGHTA, CDR2 FQGNSA. Here the CDR3 reads CASSGGGFWDTQYF. DNA for the CDR3: TGTGCCAGCAGCGGAGGTGGATTTTGGGATACGCAGTATTTT.

V and J are TRBV6-6 and TRBJ1-5; 9 nucleotides match TRBD1. V dropped 5 bases and J dropped 1; count of bases not matched to a gene: 6. CDR1 is MNHNY, CDR2 SVGAGI, per germline (reference sequence). This CDR3 has 16 amino acids. DNA for the CDR3: TGTGCCAGCAGTACGGGACAGGGTCGGAGCAATCAGCCCCAGCATTTT. It encodes CASSTGQGRSNQPQHF.

The chain carries TRBV18 and TRBJ1-1; D remains unclear. Trimming left V 2 bases short and J 6 bases short, with 10 bases between. The V gene's germline CDR1 is KGHSH and CDR2 LQKENI. The CDR3 is 13 residues long. CDR3 in amino acids: CASSPRDLSEAFF. CDR3 DNA sequence: TGTGCCAGCTCACCAAGGGATTTGTCTGAAGCTTTCTTT.

The rearrangement joins TRBV10-3 to TRBJ1-5; D unclear. V lost 0 bases to trimming and J lost 0 bases, with 9 bases between them. Germline assignment: CDR1 ENHRY and CDR2 SYGVKD. This CDR3 contains 16 residues. The CDR3 DNA follows: TGTGCCATCAGTGAGTCAGCACGGGGTAGCAATCAGCCCCAGCATTTT. It codes for CAISESARGSNQPQHF.

The sample holds a few counts of this clone. The chain is built from TRBV3-1 (or the pseudogene TRBV3-2) and TRBJ2-1; D is uncertain. Trimming left V 0 bases short and J 6 bases short, with 12 bases between. Germline CDR1 LGHDT, CDR2 YNNKEL (reference sequence). The CDR3 totals 15 residues. The CDR3 DNA sequence: TGTGCCAGCAGCCAAGATTCTAATCCTACCAATGAGCAGTTCTTC. As protein: CASSQDSNPTNEQFF.

This clone was seen only once. V usage is TRBV10-3 and J usage is TRBJ2-7; D remains unclear. Looked up from germline, CDR1 is ENHRY and CDR2 is SYGVKD. Trimming stripped 5 bases from V and 5 bases from J, with 16 bases between. CDR3 length equals 14 residues. CDR3 sequence (DNA): TGTGCCATCAGTACCCTACGAAAGGGCCACGAGCAGTACTTC. This encodes CAISTLRKGHEQYF.

CDR3 region: CATGHLSGEAFF. CDR3 coding DNA: TGTGCCACTGGACACCTCAGTGGTGAAGCTTTCTTT. The gene calls are TRBV10-3 and TRBJ1-1, with a tentative D call TRBD1 (5 bases). Deletions cut 10 bases from V and 7 bases from J, with 16 bases between. Germline V CDR1 and CDR2: ENHRY, SYGVKD. The CDR3 contains 12 residues.

Only one count was recorded for this clone. This sequence joins TRBV5-4 and TRBJ2-5; 7 nucleotides align to TRBD1. Germline V gives CDR1 SGHNT, CDR2 YYREEE (reference sequence). The CDR3 loop spans 13 amino acids. The junction had 3 bases not matched to a gene; V was cut back by 5 bases and J by 2 bases. The CDR3 sequence is CASRQGNQETQYF. In nucleotides, the CDR3 is TGTGCCAGCAGACAGGGGAATCAAGAGACCCAGTACTTC.

This clone was observed a handful of times. The V call is TRBV18, the J call TRBJ1-3, with D unclear. With 2 bases removed from V and 1 base from J, the gap between germline ends came to 6 bases. CDR1 is KGHSH, CDR2 LQKENI, per germline. The CDR3 covers 14 residues. As DNA, the CDR3 is TGTGCCAGCTCACCAGGCCGATCTGGAAACACCATATATTTT. This codes for CASSPGRSGNTIYF.

V and J are TRBV4-1 and TRBJ1-5, with D perhaps matching TRBD1 (5 bases). The CDR3 loop spans 16 amino acids. Germline V CDR1 and CDR2: MGHRA, YSYEKL. V was trimmed by 1 base and J by 4 bases, leaving 14 bases between them. The CDR3 nucleotides read TGCGCCAGCAGCCAAGGCGACAGATCCGGGAATCAGCCCCAGCATTTT. Translation: CASSQGDRSGNQPQHF.

This chain links TRBV19 with TRBJ2-1; no clear D. The CDR3 has 14 residues. Looked up from germline, CDR1 is LNHDA and CDR2 is SQIVND (reference sequence). The V and J ends lost 9 bases and 0 bases respectively, with 12 bases between them. The CDR3 sequence is CASQVEFSYNEQFF. The CDR3 nucleotides are TGTGCCAGCCAGGTCGAGTTCTCCTACAATGAGCAGTTCTTC.

The chain links TRBV15 to TRBJ2-7, with D maybe TRBD1 (5 bases). There are 11 residues in the CDR3. The germline gives CDR1 LNHNV, CDR2 YYDKDF (reference sequence). Trimming removed 8 bases at V and 3 bases at J, with 8 bases between. Here the CDR3 DNA reads TGTGCCACCTCCCAGGGCTACGAGCAGTACTTC. This codes for CATSQGYEQYF.

The V gene is TRBV7-2, the J gene TRBJ2-1; perhaps D is TRBD1 or TRBD2 (5 bases each). This CDR3 spans 13 amino acids. Germline CDR1 reads SGHTA; CDR2 reads FQGNSA. V was trimmed by 3 bases and J by 9 bases, leaving 12 bases between them. The CDR3 spells CASSFMWGSEQFF. The CDR3 DNA reads as TGTGCCAGCAGCTTTATGTGGGGGAGTGAGCAGTTCTTC.

The CDR3 sequence: CASSLVGGGQPQHF. In DNA, the CDR3 is TGTGCCAGCAGTTTAGTCGGGGGGGGTCAGCCCCAGCATTTT. This chain joins TRBV27 and TRBJ1-5; D is possibly TRBD1 (5 bases). The V gene lost 2 bases and the J gene lost 6 bases, with 11 bases spanning the gap. This CDR3 contains 14 residues. Germline values: CDR1 MNHEY, CDR2 SMNVEV (reference sequence).

DNA for the CDR3: TGCAGCGTTACCAGGGGTAGCGGGACCATTCGTGAGCAGTTCTTC. This gives the protein CSVTRGSGTIREQFF. V and J are TRBV29-1 and TRBJ2-1, with 8 bases that match TRBD2. V shed 5 bases and J 9 bases; nucleotides not matched to a gene: 15. Germline V gene lookup returns CDR1 SQVTM and CDR2 ANQGSEA. This CDR3 comprises 15 residues.

This sequence joins TRBV3-1 (or the pseudogene TRBV3-2) and TRBJ1-2; D possibly corresponds to TRBD1 (6 bases). This CDR3 region has 13 residues. Trimming removed 3 bases from V and 8 bases from J, with 13 bases in between. CDR1 is LGHDT and CDR2 is YNNKEL in the germline V gene (reference sequence). CDR3 residues: CASSQGSRGGYTF. CDR3 in DNA: TGTGCCAGCAGCCAGGGGTCGAGGGGGGGCTACACCTTC.

The chain joins TRBV20-1 to TRBJ1-2, with D perhaps matching TRBD1 (6 bases). CDR1 is DFQATT and CDR2 is SNEGSKA in the germline V gene (reference sequence). V was shortened by 6 bases and J by 4 bases, with 9 bases between the two germline ends. The CDR3 sequence is 11 residues long. Here the CDR3 DNA reads TGCAGTGCCAGACAGGCCTATGGCTACACCTTC. Its protein is CSARQAYGYTF.

This chain connects TRBV6-2 or TRBV6-3 to TRBJ1-2, with TRBD1 as a possible D gene (5 bases). There are 16 residues in the CDR3. Germline CDR1 MNHEY, CDR2 SVGEGT. The V end was cut by 2 bases, the J end by 1 base, with 14 bases between. CDR3 nucleotides: TGTGCCAGCAGTTACGGTGACAGCAATCTTAACTATGGCTACACCTTC. This translates into CASSYGDSNLNYGYTF.

Only one count was recorded for this clone. The V and J genes are TRBV2 and TRBJ2-1; no clear D gene. The CDR3 is made up of 12 amino acids. Trimming cost V 8 bases and J 0 bases, with 5 bases left between them. Germline V gene sequence: CDR1 SNHLY, CDR2 FYNNEI. The DNA of the CDR3 is TGTGCCAGCTCCGCCTCCTACAATGAGCAGTTCTTC. It specifies CASSASYNEQFF.

The chain couples TRBV24-1 to TRBJ2-1; 11 bases map to TRBD2. Germline values: CDR1 KGHDR, CDR2 SFDVKD. V shed 3 bases, J shed 7 bases, and the junction held 7 bases outside the gene matches. This CDR3 is built from 16 residues. CDR3 in DNA: TGTGCCACCAGTGATCTAGCGGGGGGCCGGGGGAATGAGCAGTTCTTC. Amino acids: CATSDLAGGRGNEQFF.